A selection of T cell receptor beta chains follows, all from one sample in a study of T cells in Graves' hyperthyroidism and ophthalmopathy. TCRdb analysed the multiplex PCR reads with MiXCR anew, one entry per CDR3 protein. Among 700,000 to 850,000 distinct CDR3 sequences, approximately 36% were seen once, and the ten largest hold roughly 31%. Sequencing was performed on blood. These receptors were obtained from a woman between 40 and 50 years old with Graves' hyperthyroidism. The CDR3 runs from the conserved cysteine through the conserved F or W. D genes are given only for firm matches. A row's size may be missing; if present it is once, few, many or a size class.

v_call	d_call	j_call	clone_size	cdr3_aa	cdr3_nt
TRBV20-1	NA	TRBJ1-3	NA	CSAGSGDASGNTIYF	TGCAGTGCTGGGTCAGGAGACGCCTCTGGAAACACCATATATTTT
TRBV7-3	NA	TRBJ2-7	NA	CASSSGGTSSYEQYF	TGTGCCAGCTCCTCCGGGGGCACGAGCTCCTACGAGCAGTACTTC
TRBV10-3	NA	TRBJ1-3	few	CAISETGHGNTIYF	TGTGCCATCAGTGAGACAGGGCATGGAAACACCATATATTTT
TRBV7-2	NA	TRBJ1-5	few	CASSLDGTFYSNQPQHF	TGTGCCAGCAGCTTAGATGGGACATTTTATAGCAATCAGCCCCAGCATTTT
TRBV2	NA	TRBJ1-2	NA	CASRALKGPYGYTF	TGTGCCAGCAGGGCTCTCAAGGGCCCCTATGGCTACACCTTC
TRBV6-5	NA	TRBJ1-3	NA	CASIEAFLSGNTIYF	TGTGCCAGCATCGAGGCCTTCCTCTCTGGAAACACCATATATTTT
TRBV6-1	NA	TRBJ2-5	NA	CASTTQRSVETQYF	TGTGCCAGCACAACTCAGCGGTCCGTGGAGACCCAGTACTTC
TRBV7-2	TRBD1	TRBJ1-6	NA	CASGGTGGISYNSPLHF	TGTGCCAGCGGGGGGACAGGGGGCATCTCCTATAATTCACCCCTCCACTTT
TRBV7-2	NA	TRBJ1-4	NA	CASSSQMGYREKLFF	TGTGCCAGCAGCTCCCAAATGGGGTATCGGGAAAAACTGTTTTTT
TRBV5-4	TRBD1	TRBJ1-6	many	CASSPGQANSPLHF	TGTGCCAGCAGCCCGGGACAGGCTAATTCACCCCTCCACTTT
TRBV5-1	NA	TRBJ2-2	NA	CASSLPIGDYTGELFF	TGCGCCAGCAGCTTGCCGATCGGGGACTACACCGGGGAGCTGTTTTTT
TRBV5-4	TRBD1	TRBJ1-6	many	CASSLDLTGGNSPLHF	TGTGCCAGCAGCTTGGATCTGACAGGGGGCAATTCACCCCTCCACTTT
TRBV10-2	NA	TRBJ2-5	NA	CASSELGGVDEQYF	TGCGCCAGCAGTGAGTTGGGGGGCGTAGATGAGCAGTACTTC
TRBV5-1	NA	TRBJ1-2	NA	CASGTDSQDGYTF	TGCGCCAGCGGGACTGACTCTCAGGATGGCTACACCTTC
TRBV6-5	NA	TRBJ2-1	NA	CASSYGLGRNEQFF	TGTGCCAGCAGTTACGGCTTGGGAAGGAATGAGCAGTTCTTC
TRBV19	NA	TRBJ2-6	NA	CASTLTQLSGANVLTF	TGTGCCAGTACCTTGACCCAGCTCTCTGGGGCCAACGTCCTGACTTTC
TRBV6-5	TRBD1	TRBJ1-1	NA	CASSDPGQGAVAAFF	TGTGCCAGCTCGGACCCGGGACAGGGGGCGGTGGCCGCTTTCTTT
TRBV14	NA	TRBJ1-1	few	CASGMVGVAFF	TGTGCGTCAGGCATGGTGGGGGTAGCTTTCTTT
TRBV2	TRBD1	TRBJ1-2	NA	CASSWTGQSYGYTF	TGTGCCAGCAGTTGGACAGGACAGAGCTATGGCTACACCTTC
TRBV6-5	NA	TRBJ1-2	NA	CASSLGQGLTRGYTF	TGTGCCAGCAGCTTGGGGCAGGGTTTAACGCGTGGCTACACCTTC
TRBV2	NA	TRBJ2-7	many	CASSVLAPSYEQYF	TGTGCCAGCAGTGTACTAGCCCCGTCCTACGAGCAGTACTTC
TRBV7-9	NA	TRBJ1-4	NA	CASRRTSTNEKLFF	TGTGCCAGCAGACGAACCTCAACTAATGAAAAACTGTTTTTT
TRBV10-3	NA	TRBJ2-5	many	CASSSSTGGETQYF	TGTGCCAGCAGTTCGTCGACGGGCGGAGAGACCCAGTACTTC
TRBV24-1	TRBD1	TRBJ1-2	NA	CANQEPRGQGYGYTF	TGTGCCAACCAGGAACCCAGGGGGCAAGGCTATGGCTACACCTTC
TRBV19	NA	TRBJ1-1	few	CASSFDAEAFF	TGTGCCAGTAGTTTCGACGCTGAAGCTTTCTTT
TRBV29-1	TRBD1	TRBJ2-7	NA	CSVWTGTYEQYF	TGCAGCGTTTGGACAGGGACCTACGAGCAGTACTTC
TRBV7-4	NA	TRBJ2-3	NA	CASSRQTSTDTQYF	TGTGCCAGTAGTCGACAGACTTCCACAGATACGCAGTATTTT
TRBV5-5	NA	TRBJ1-6	once	CASSLYGEVASPLRF	TGTGCCAGCAGCTTGTATGGGGAAGTCGCTTCACCCCTCCGCTTT
TRBV10-2	NA	TRBJ2-5	few	CASSYRQGGRPPSGAQYF	TGTGCCAGCAGTTACCGCCAAGGGGGACGGCCACCCTCCGGGGCCCAGTACTTC
TRBV7-9	NA	TRBJ2-3	NA	CASSPTTTWADTQYF	TGTGCCAGCAGCCCCACTACGACCTGGGCAGATACGCAGTATTTT
TRBV6-5	NA	TRBJ1-2	few	CASSDIKGYYGYTF	TGTGCCAGCAGTGACATTAAGGGGTACTATGGCTACACCTTC
TRBV7-2	NA	TRBJ2-5	many	CASSLLSTDPRRRETQYF	TGTGCCAGCAGCTTATTGTCGACGGACCCCCGGAGGAGGGAGACCCAGTACTTC
TRBV7-9	NA	TRBJ1-2	many	CASSSGVGDNYGYTF	TGTGCCAGCAGCTCCGGAGTGGGGGATAACTATGGCTACACCTTC
TRBV2	NA	TRBJ2-7	NA	CASSSSQGLYEQYF	TGTGCCAGCAGCTCCTCGCAGGGGCTCTACGAGCAGTACTTC
TRBV2	TRBD2	TRBJ2-3	NA	CASSKLRTSGTDTQYF	TGTGCCAGCAGCAAACTCAGGACTAGCGGAACAGATACGCAGTATTTT
TRBV20-1	NA	TRBJ1-2	many	CSARSRQLYGYTF	TGCAGTGCTAGAAGCCGACAACTATATGGCTACACCTTC
TRBV20-1	TRBD1	TRBJ2-5	NA	CSATDRVSNQPQYF	TGCAGTGCTACGGACAGGGTTAGCAATCAGCCCCAGTACTTC
TRBV7-2	NA	TRBJ1-5	once	CASSFGGNRPQHF	TGTGCCAGCAGCTTCGGAGGGAACCGGCCCCAGCATTTT
TRBV7-3	NA	TRBJ2-2	NA	CASSPLGKNTGELFF	TGTGCCAGCAGCCCCCTGGGGAAGAACACCGGGGAGCTGTTTTTT
TRBV29-1	TRBD2	TRBJ2-5	few	CSARDWTSGRAPQETQYF	TGCAGCGCCCGCGATTGGACTAGCGGGAGGGCTCCGCAAGAGACCCAGTACTTC
TRBV6-6	NA	TRBJ1-5	few	CASSYFERAGEYQPQHF	TGTGCCAGCAGTTACTTCGAGCGTGCTGGAGAGTATCAGCCCCAGCATTTT
TRBV20-1	NA	TRBJ2-5	many	CSARDGKERRSPETQYF	TGCAGTGCTAGAGATGGTAAAGAACGGCGGTCCCCAGAGACCCAGTACTTC
TRBV6-5	TRBD2	TRBJ2-7	NA	CASSYSKTSGGKQYF	TGTGCCAGCAGTTACTCGAAGACTAGCGGGGGCAAGCAGTACTTC
TRBV28	NA	TRBJ2-2	NA	CASLSVTGELFF	TGTGCCAGCTTAAGCGTCACCGGGGAGCTGTTTTTT
TRBV20-1	NA	TRBJ1-4	NA	CSATETAGHRGREKLFF	TGCAGTGCTACCGAAACAGCTGGACATAGGGGGAGGGAAAAACTGTTTTTT
TRBV6-1	NA	TRBJ2-7	many	CANSEAVSGRIYEQYF	TGTGCCAACAGTGAAGCAGTGTCAGGGAGGATCTACGAGCAGTACTTC
TRBV7-2	NA	TRBJ1-5	NA	CASSFHGMNQPQHF	TGTGCCAGCAGCTTTCACGGGATGAATCAGCCCCAGCATTTT
TRBV7-9	NA	TRBJ1-1	NA	CASSLGWPMGAFF	TGTGCCAGCAGCTTAGGCTGGCCTATGGGGGCTTTCTTT
TRBV6-1	NA	TRBJ1-4	NA	CASSEFQGEKLFF	TGTGCCAGCAGTGAGTTCCAGGGTGAAAAACTGTTTTTT
TRBV7-8	TRBD1	TRBJ2-5	NA	CASSYRTGPQETQYF	TGTGCCAGCAGCTACAGGACAGGCCCCCAAGAGACCCAGTACTTC
TRBV10-3	TRBD1	TRBJ1-6	NA	CAIREDRDNSPLHF	TGTGCCATCAGGGAGGACAGGGATAATTCACCCCTCCACTTT
TRBV12-3/TRBV12-4	TRBD1	TRBJ1-4	many	CASSFSGQGGEKLFF	TGTGCCAGCAGTTTCTCGGGACAGGGCGGTGAAAAACTGTTTTTT
TRBV10-3	NA	TRBJ1-1	NA	CASSHSIAMNTEAFF	TGTGCCAGCAGTCACTCGATAGCGATGAACACTGAAGCTTTCTTT
TRBV6-5	NA	TRBJ1-1	NA	CASRLQGLNTEAFF	TGTGCCAGCAGATTACAGGGATTGAACACTGAAGCTTTCTTT
TRBV6-2/TRBV6-3	NA	TRBJ1-5	NA	CASSYLVGGNQPQHF	TGTGCCAGCAGTTACCTTGTTGGGGGAAATCAGCCCCAGCATTTT
TRBV7-4	NA	TRBJ2-7	NA	CASSFHIVYYEQYF	TGTGCCAGCAGCTTTCACATAGTATACTACGAGCAGTACTTC
TRBV7-7	NA	TRBJ2-2	NA	CASSNGRNTGELFF	TGTGCTAGCAGCAACGGTCGAAATACCGGGGAGCTGTTTTTT